Below are 15 T cell receptor beta chains sequenced from a single sample in a study of control samples from healthy donors and cancer patients. Clones were read by immunoSEQ multiplex PCR, and TCRdb kept only the in-frame ones, dropping some. The table records about 110,000 clones, almost 85% of them present only once. Sequencing was carried out using blood. Source of these receptors: a man between 18 and 35 years old in good health.

V usage is TRBV27 and J usage is TRBJ2-1, with TRBD2 matching 12 bases. Germline V gene sequence: CDR1 MNHEY, CDR2 SMNVEV (reference sequence). This CDR3 region has 15 residues. Losses at the gene ends were 3 bases for V and 8 bases for J; bases not matched to a gene: 5. The CDR3 nucleotides are TGTGCCAGCAGTTTTAGGACTAGCGGGGACTATGAGCAGTTCTTC. It specifies CASSFRTSGDYEQFF.

This rearrangement joins TRBV30 to TRBJ2-4, with a tentative D call TRBD2 (6 bases). There are 12 residues in the CDR3. The V gene lost 4 bases and the J gene lost 9 bases, with 13 bases spanning the gap. The V gene's germline CDR1 is GTSNPN and CDR2 SVGIG (reference sequence). For the CDR3, the DNA is TGTGCCTGGACGGAGGGGTTCGGCATTCAGTACTTC. It yields the protein CAWTEGFGIQYF.

The chain uses TRBV11-2 and TRBJ1-6; no reliable D call. V lost 1 base and J lost 6, with 7 bases in between. Germline V lookup: CDR1 SGHAT, CDR2 FQNNGV. The length of the CDR3 is 14 residues. This CDR3 reads CASSLVAVNSPLHF. As DNA, the CDR3 is TGTGCCAGCAGCTTAGTGGCGGTTAATTCACCCCTCCACTTT.

The V call is TRBV5-4, the J call TRBJ1-4; D is unresolved. Trimming shortened V by 1 base and J by 8 bases, and 9 bases separated the two germline ends. The CDR3 extends over 13 amino acids. Germline V CDR1 and CDR2: SGHNT, YYREEE (reference sequence). In DNA, the CDR3 is TGTGCCAGCAGCTTGAATACGGACGAAAAACTGTTTTTT. This translates into CASSLNTDEKLFF.

The genes are TRBV11-3 and TRBJ1-1; no clear D. V lost 0 bases to trimming and J lost 8 bases, with 7 bases between them. The CDR3 has 12 amino acids. CDR1 and CDR2 from the germline V gene are SGHNT and YENEEA. Here the CDR3 reads CASSLDLTEAFF. The CDR3 DNA reads as TGTGCCAGCAGCTTAGATTTGACGGAAGCTTTCTTT.

The chain carries TRBV4-1 and TRBJ2-7; a possible D gene is TRBD1 (6 bases). The V gene lost 2 bases and the J gene lost 5 bases, with 13 bases spanning the gap. The CDR3 runs to 14 residues. The germline V gene has CDR1 MGHRA and CDR2 YSYEKL. In nucleotides, the CDR3 is TGCGCCAGCAGCCAACAACAGGGCCTCAACGAGCAGTACTTC. It yields the protein CASSQQQGLNEQYF.

V usage is TRBV6-2 or TRBV6-3 and J usage is TRBJ1-2; tentative D call: TRBD1 (5 bases). Trimming pared 4 bases from V and 3 bases from J, leaving 15 bases between. This CDR3 contains 15 residues. CDR1 and CDR2 (germline): MNHEY, SVGEGT. This CDR3 reads CASSSSSGRDYGYTF. The CDR3, as DNA: TGTGCCAGCAGTTCCTCGTCGGGCAGGGACTATGGCTACACCTTC.

The sample holds a few counts of this clone. This chain links TRBV14 with TRBJ2-5; the match to TRBD2 covers 11 bases. Trimming cost V 3 bases and J 6 bases; bases outside gene matches: 3. CDR3 size: 14 residues. Germline lookup yields CDR1 SGHDN and CDR2 FVKESK. The CDR3 loop reads CASSHLAGGKTQYF. Here the CDR3 DNA reads TGTGCCAGCAGCCACTTAGCGGGGGGGAAGACCCAGTACTTC.

On this clone: Other DNA sequences of this sample code for an identical CDR3. The chain combines TRBV27 with TRBJ2-2, with TRBD2 identical over 10 bases. V dropped 4 bases and J dropped 0; count of bases not matched to a gene: 5. Germline V gene lookup returns CDR1 MNHEY and CDR2 SMNVEV (reference sequence). The CDR3 contains 17 residues. The CDR3 DNA sequence: TGTGCCAGCAGTTCCTTAGCGGGGGGACCGAACACCGGGGAGCTGTTTTTT. Encoded protein: CASSSLAGGPNTGELFF.

The CDR3 region is CAWTPIRYKGGGYTF. CDR3 nucleotides: TGTGCCTGGACCCCTATCCGATACAAGGGCGGTGGCTACACCTTC. The genes are TRBV30 and TRBJ1-2; no firm D call. CDR1 and CDR2 (germline): GTSNPN, SVGIG (reference sequence). The CDR3 length is 15 residues. The germline V and J ends were trimmed by 4 bases and 7 bases, with 22 bases remaining between them.

The V gene is TRBV6-4, the J gene TRBJ1-1, with a weak D call TRBD1 (5 bases). The CDR3 totals 13 residues. Trimming pared 6 bases from V and 3 bases from J, leaving 11 bases between. Per the germline V gene, CDR1 is MRHNA and CDR2 is SNTAGT. The CDR3 coding sequence is TGTGCCAGCAGAGGGGACGCTTACACTGAAGCTTTCTTT. Translated, it gives CASRGDAYTEAFF.

The J gene is TRBJ2-3, the V gene TRBV9; the match to TRBD2 covers 11 bases. V shed 0 bases, J shed 1 base, and the junction held 25 bases outside the gene matches. CDR3 size: 24 residues. Per germline, CDR1 SGDLS and CDR2 YYNGEE. Here the CDR3 DNA reads TGTGCCAGCAGCGTAGGCGTAGCGGGGGGGCCTCGGGTTTTTTTGGACCCGGGCACAGATACGCAGTATTTT. Amino acid sequence: CASSVGVAGGPRVFLDPGTDTQYF.

The chain uses TRBV10-3 and TRBJ1-2; D may be TRBD1 (6 bases). V lost 10 bases and J 6 bases, leaving 24 bases between the germline ends. The CDR3 length is 15 residues. The germline gives CDR1 ENHRY, CDR2 SYGVKD. CDR3 protein: CATGTLDRNPHGYTF. In DNA form, the CDR3 reads TGTGCCACCGGTACGTTAGACAGGAACCCCCATGGCTACACCTTC.

J is TRBJ1-2 and V is TRBV5-1; D is possibly TRBD1 (5 bases). Looked up from germline, CDR1 is SGHRS and CDR2 is YFSETQ. This CDR3 region has 14 residues. V dropped 5 bases and J dropped 2 bases, with 13 bases sitting between them. As DNA, the CDR3 is TGCGCCAGCAGAGGAGGGGTCCTAAACTATGGCTACACCTTC. Translating it yields CASRGGVLNYGYTF. Drawing the rest from reference TRBV5-1 and TRBJ1-2, the complete variable domain is KAGVTQTPRYLIKTRGQQVTLSCSPISGHRSVSWYQQTPGQGLQFLFEYFSETQRNKGNFPGRFSGRQFSNSRSEMNVSTLELGDSALYLCASRGGVLNYGYTFGSGTRLTVV.

The chain couples TRBV2 to TRBJ1-5; D is ambiguous. The V end lost 0 bases, the J end lost 11 bases, and 14 bases lay between the germline ends. CDR1 is SNHLY, CDR2 FYNNEI, per germline. The CDR3 extends over 14 amino acids. DNA of the CDR3: TGTGCCAGCAGTGAAGCGAACCCTTCCCGGGCCCAGCATTTT. Amino acid sequence: CASSEANPSRAQHF.